The 14 T cell receptor beta chains reported below all come from one sample, sequenced in a study of T-cell reconstitution after alpha-beta-depleted transplantation in children. A library of TCRbeta sequences, prepared with unique molecular identifiers, was generated. MiXCR, applied by TCRdb to the PCR reads, yields one record per CDR3 protein. The table lists about 110,000 distinct CDR3 sequences, about a tenth of them singletons. The sequenced sample was PBMCs from the stem cell graft donor, obtained from the stem cell graft. The receptors originated from a human donor who donated a stem cell graft to a child with acute lymphoblastic leukemia.

This clonotype was recorded at least ten times. The V and J genes are TRBV12-3 or TRBV12-4 and TRBJ1-1; 8 bases agree with TRBD1. V shed 5 bases and J 3 bases; nucleotides not matched to a gene: 8. CDR3 length: 15 residues. CDR3 sequence (DNA): TGTGCCAGCAGTGACCCTGGACAGGGAGACACTGAAGCTTTCTTT. It encodes CASSDPGQGDTEAFF.

This clonotype was counted at least ten times. V is TRBV12-3 or TRBV12-4 and J is TRBJ2-1, with 14 bases matching TRBD2. There are 18 residues in the CDR3. J lost 2 bases, V lost 6 bases, and 9 bases had no gene match. The CDR3 sequence: CASRPGTSGGETYNEQFF. Written as DNA, the CDR3 is TGTGCCAGCAGGCCCGGGACTAGCGGGGGAGAGACCTACAATGAGCAGTTCTTC.

This clonotype showed up many times. The V gene is TRBV20-1, the J gene TRBJ2-3, with 11 bases identical to TRBD2. Trimming removed 5 bases from V and 0 bases from J; junction bases left unmatched: 13. This CDR3 is 18 amino acids long. Germline V CDR1 and CDR2: DFQATT, SNEGSKA (reference sequence). CDR3 sequence: CSASPELAGASSTDTQYF. CDR3 bases: TGCAGTGCTTCCCCGGAACTAGCGGGAGCCTCTAGCACAGATACGCAGTATTTT.

In this sample, this clonotype turned up many times. At one of its ends the junction is not consistent with the germline gene, which may arise from a read error. The chain combines TRBV7-7 with TRBJ2-7; possibly TRBD2 for D (5 bases). Looked up from germline, CDR1 is SSHAT and CDR2 is FNYEAQ (reference sequence). CDR3 length: 14 amino acids. The CDR3 loop reads CASSLAPGYGEQYF. The CDR3, as DNA: TGTGCTAGCAGCTTAGCCCCGGGGTACGGCGAGCAGTACTTC. The full variable domain, in which reference TRBV7-7 and TRBJ2-7 provide the parts outside the CDR3, is GAGVSQSPRYKVTKRGQDVTLRCDPISSHATLYWYQQALGQGPEFLTYFNYEAQPDKSGLPSDRFSAERPEGSISTLTIQRTEQRDSAMYRCASSLAPGYGEQYFGPGTRLTVT.

In its sample, this clonotype was seen a few times. V is TRBV5-1 and J is TRBJ2-3; possible D gene TRBD2, 6 bases. This CDR3 region has 13 residues. Trimming took 7 bases from V and 4 from J, leaving 13 bases between them. CDR1 is SGHRS and CDR2 is YFSETQ in the germline V gene. The CDR3 sequence: CASGGRPPDTQYF. The DNA for the CDR3 is TGCGCCAGCGGAGGGAGGCCCCCAGATACGCAGTATTTT.

This clonotype was seen ten or more times. The chain couples TRBV2 to TRBJ2-7; D ambiguous. Trimming pared 8 bases from V and 3 bases from J, leaving 5 bases between. The germline V gene has CDR1 SNHLY and CDR2 FYNNEI. This CDR3 has 10 residues. As DNA, the CDR3 is TGTGCCAGCCAGAACTACGAGCAGTACTTC. Translated: CASQNYEQYF.

In this sample, this clonotype turned up many times. The chain is built from TRBV20-1 and TRBJ1-5, with a tentative D call TRBD1 (6 bases). CDR3 length: 15 residues. Germline CDR1 DFQATT, CDR2 SNEGSKA (reference sequence). Trimming removed 0 bases from V and 1 base from J, with 10 bases in between. The CDR3 bases are TGCAGTGCTAGAGAGGTTCAGGGGAGCAATCAGCCCCAGCATTTT. Its translation: CSAREVQGSNQPQHF.

This clonotype was counted at least ten times. The chain couples TRBV25-1 to TRBJ2-3, with D tentatively TRBD1 or TRBD2 (5 bases each). V dropped 11 bases and J dropped 2 bases, with 17 bases sitting between them. The CDR3 runs 14 residues. Germline values: CDR1 MGHDK, CDR2 SYGVNS. CDR3 sequence (DNA): TGTGCCGCCTCCGGGACGGGAAACACAGATACGCAGTATTTT. It specifies CAASGTGNTDTQYF. Full variable domain (outside the CDR3, taken from reference TRBV25-1 and TRBJ2-3): EADIYQTPRYLVIGTGKKITLECSQTMGHDKMYWYQQDPGMELHLIHYSYGVNSTEKGDLSSESTVSRIRTEHFPLTLESARPSHTSQYLCAASGTGNTDTQYFGPGTRLTVL.

The genes are TRBV30 and TRBJ2-3; D might be TRBD2 (6 bases). The V gene's germline CDR1 is GTSNPN and CDR2 SVGIG (reference sequence). Deletions cut 4 bases from V and 2 bases from J, with 16 bases between. The CDR3 contains 15 residues. The CDR3 DNA reads as TGTGCCTGGAACCTTTGGCGGGGTCTCACAGATACGCAGTATTTT. This codes for CAWNLWRGLTDTQYF.

A word on this clonotype: This CDR3 fails to terminate in the conserved phenylalanine or tryptophan, so it likely reflects a read error. The rearrangement links TRBV4-1 to TRBJ1-5; D is perhaps TRBD1 (5 bases). CDR1 and CDR2 from the germline V gene are MGHRA and YSYEKL. The CDR3 is 16 amino acids. The germline V and J ends were trimmed by 5 bases and 4 bases, with 18 bases remaining between them. The CDR3 reads CASSNSIGGVNQPQHY. The CDR3 nucleotides read TGCGCCAGCAGCAATTCGATTGGGGGAGTAAATCAGCCCCAGCATTAT.

This clonotype was counted ten times or more. The chain carries TRBV20-1 and TRBJ2-7; TRBD1 is a possible D gene (5 bases). Trimming left V 1 base short and J 6 bases short, with 10 bases between. Germline values: CDR1 DFQATT, CDR2 SNEGSKA (reference sequence). The CDR3 length is 12 residues. Here the CDR3 DNA reads TGCAGTGCTAGAGCAGGGCAGCCCGAGCAGTACTTC. Translated: CSARAGQPEQYF.

This clonotype has at least ten counts. The chain is built from TRBV20-1 and TRBJ1-1; TRBD1 is a possible D gene (5 bases). Trimming left V 3 bases short and J 0 bases short, with 11 bases between. CDR3 size: 14 residues. Germline V gene data show CDR1 as DFQATT and CDR2 as SNEGSKA (reference sequence). The CDR3: CSARGGELNTEAFF. The CDR3 coding sequence is TGCAGTGCTAGGGGGGGGGAGCTGAACACTGAAGCTTTCTTT.

This clonotype was observed at least ten times. V is TRBV7-8 and J is TRBJ2-7; 11 bases are shared with TRBD2. Germline loops: CDR1 SGHVS, CDR2 FQNEAQ. The CDR3 spans 16 residues. Trimming at V came to 5 bases and at J to 2 bases, leaving 8 bases not matched to a gene. CDR3: CASSSGTSGTPYEQYF. The CDR3 region has the DNA TGTGCCAGCAGCAGCGGGACTAGCGGTACCCCCTACGAGCAGTACTTC. Using reference TRBV7-8 and TRBJ2-7 for the parts outside the CDR3, the full variable domain is GAGVSQSPRYKVAKRGQDVALRCDPISGHVSLFWYQQALGQGPEFLTYFQNEAQLDKSGLPSDRFFAERPEGSVSTLKIQRTQQEDSAVYLCASSSGTSGTPYEQYFGPGTRLTVT.

This clonotype was counted many times. J is TRBJ2-7 and V is TRBV12-3 or TRBV12-4, with TRBD1 as a possible D gene (5 bases). The CDR3 is 14 residues long. V was clipped by 3 bases and J by 5 bases, with 14 bases between them. This CDR3 is CASSFGQGRDEQYF. In DNA form, the CDR3 reads TGTGCCAGCAGTTTCGGGCAGGGTCGCGACGAGCAGTACTTC.